These 22 T cell receptor beta chains originate from one sample sequenced in a study of response to subunit inactivated influenza vaccine. TCRdb called the RT-PCR reads again in MiXCR, with one record for every CDR3 protein. In the table there are more than 450,000 distinct CDR3 sequences, 11% of which are singletons. These data were also filed under a second study, of T cells expressing NK-cell markers. This second report adds: 5'RACE template switching with UMIs produced the TCR beta cDNA.

This material consisted of PBMCs from blood, taken on the day of vaccination. These receptors originate from a man aged 50-60 years who received an inactivated influenza vaccine.

This clonotype has only a few counts. This rearrangement joins TRBV3-1 to TRBJ1-1; TRBD1 matches 8 bases. The germline V gene has CDR1 LGHDT and CDR2 YNNKEL (reference sequence). This CDR3 contains 14 residues. Trimming at V came to 8 bases and at J to 1 base, leaving 6 bases not matched to a gene. DNA for the CDR3: TGTGCCAGCGCAAGGACAGGGAAGAACACTGAAGCTTTCTTT. Residues: CASARTGKNTEAFF. Full variable domain (rest looked up from reference TRBV3-1 and TRBJ1-1): DTAVSQTPKYLVTQMGNDKSIKCEQNLGHDTMYWYKQDSKKFLKIMFSYNNKELIINETVPNRFSPKSPDKAHLNLHINSLELGDSAVYFCASARTGKNTEAFFGQGTRLTVV.

This clonotype has at least ten counts. The chain joins TRBV5-1 to TRBJ2-7, with D possibly being TRBD1 (7 bases). Trimming shortened V by 0 bases and J by 6 bases, and 10 bases separated the two germline ends. Per germline, CDR1 SGHRS and CDR2 YFSETQ. CDR3 size: 13 residues. The CDR3 DNA reads as TGCGCCAGCAGCTTGGACAGGGGAGGCGAGCAGTACTTC. Its protein is CASSLDRGGEQYF.

The chain joins TRBV10-3 to TRBJ1-3; D uncertain. In germline, CDR1 is ENHRY, CDR2 SYGVKD. With 4 bases removed from V and 4 bases from J, the gap between germline ends came to 14 bases. The CDR3 has 15 amino acids. The CDR3 is CAISVGGASGNTIYF. DNA of the CDR3: TGTGCCATCAGTGTCGGTGGCGCGTCCGGAAACACCATATATTTT.

V and J are TRBV7-8 and TRBJ2-1, with a tentative D call TRBD1 (5 bases). Trimming took off 0 bases at V and 13 bases at J, with 10 bases between the two ends. The CDR3 is 12 amino acids. Germline assignment: CDR1 SGHVS and CDR2 FQNEAQ. CDR3 sequence: CASSLAHQGQFF. DNA for the CDR3: TGTGCCAGCAGCTTAGCGCATCAGGGACAGTTCTTC.

There are many counts of this clonotype. The chain links TRBV18 to TRBJ2-2; perhaps TRBD1 as D (5 bases). The CDR3 runs 13 residues. V was shortened by 8 bases and J by 5 bases, with 12 bases between the two germline ends. CDR1 is KGHSH and CDR2 is LQKENI in the germline V gene. This CDR3 is CASSPQGTGELFF. For the CDR3, the DNA is TGTGCCAGCAGTCCTCAGGGAACCGGGGAGCTGTTTTTT.

This clonotype was observed a handful of times. The gene calls are TRBV24-1 and TRBJ2-5; possibly TRBD1 for D (6 bases). V was trimmed by 3 bases and J by 4 bases, leaving 11 bases between them. The length of the CDR3 is 14 residues. Per the germline V gene, CDR1 is KGHDR and CDR2 is SFDVKD. The CDR3: CATSDGGGAETQYF. The CDR3 DNA reads as TGTGCCACCAGTGATGGTGGGGGCGCAGAGACCCAGTACTTC.

The table lists this clonotype with a few counts. V usage is TRBV5-5 and J usage is TRBJ1-4; D may be TRBD1 (5 bases). CDR3 length: 14 amino acids. The V end lost 3 bases, the J end lost 5 bases, and 11 bases lay between the germline ends. Germline V gene lookup returns CDR1 SGHKS and CDR2 YYEKEE (reference sequence). This chain's CDR3 is CASSSRQRNEKLFF. In DNA, the CDR3 is TGTGCCAGCAGCTCGCGACAGAGGAATGAAAAACTGTTTTTT.

This clonotype was detected a few times. The V and J genes are TRBV7-9 and TRBJ2-2, with 8 bases aligning to TRBD2. Germline-derived CDR1 and CDR2 are SEHNR and FQNEAQ (reference sequence). The V segment lost 5 bases and the J segment 2 bases; nucleotides outside the gene matches: 4. CDR3 size: 15 residues. CDR3 loop: CASSPTSVNTGELFF. CDR3 sequence (DNA): TGTGCCAGCAGCCCGACTAGCGTTAACACCGGGGAGCTGTTTTTT. The full variable domain, rest sourced from reference TRBV7-9 and TRBJ2-2, is DTGVSQNPRHKITKRGQNVTFRCDPISEHNRLYWYRQTLGQGPEFLTYFQNEAQLEKSRLLSDRFSAERPKGSFSTLEIQRTEQGDSAMYLCASSPTSVNTGELFFGEGSRLTVL.

This chain uses TRBV10-3 with TRBJ2-7; D call uncertain. Per germline, CDR1 ENHRY and CDR2 SYGVKD. Trimming cost V 5 bases and J 1 base, with 18 bases left between them. The CDR3 contains 16 residues. Written as DNA, the CDR3 is TGTGCCATCAGTACCTCGAAGCCCCATCTATCCTACGAGCAGTACTTC. This gives the protein CAISTSKPHLSYEQYF.

This clonotype was picked up a small number of times. The rearrangement joins TRBV3-1 to TRBJ2-1; D is possibly TRBD2 (6 bases). The CDR3 loop spans 13 amino acids. V lost 5 bases, J lost 8 bases, and 13 bases lay in between. Germline CDR1 reads LGHDT; CDR2 reads YNNKEL (reference sequence). The CDR3 nucleotides are TGTGCCAGCAGCGCAGGAGGGGTCCATGAGCAGTTCTTC. Translating it yields CASSAGGVHEQFF.

Regarding this clonotype: A much larger clone lies a single base off, so this may be a read error. V usage is TRBV4-2 and J usage is TRBJ2-5; tentatively, D is TRBD2 (5 bases). The V and J ends lost 5 bases and 1 base respectively, with 17 bases between them. Germline assignment: CDR1 LGHNA and CDR2 YNFKEQ. The CDR3 is 16 residues long. For the CDR3, the DNA is TGTGCCAGCAGCTTGGGCCCTAGCAGGAGCCAAGAGACCCAGTACTTC. This sequence encodes CASSLGPSRSQETQYF.

This clonotype has just a few counts. Written as DNA, the CDR3 is TGTGCCAGCAGCCTCCAGCTCCGGGTATCCAGAGACAATGAGCAGTTCTTC. It yields the protein CASSLQLRVSRDNEQFF. The genes are TRBV7-6 and TRBJ2-1; D call uncertain. CDR3 length: 17 residues. Deletions cut 5 bases from V and 5 bases from J, with 22 bases between. Germline V CDR1 and CDR2: SGHVS, FNYEAQ. Together with reference TRBV7-6 and TRBJ2-1, the CDR3 gives the full variable domain: GAGVSQSPRYKVTKRGQDVALRCDPISGHVSLYWYRQALGQGPEFLTYFNYEAQQDKSGLPNDRFSAERPEGSISTLTIQRTEQRDSAMYRCASSLQLRVSRDNEQFFGPGTRLTVL.

In its sample, this clonotype was seen many times. This chain links TRBV5-1 with TRBJ2-3; D ambiguous. Germline V gives CDR1 SGHRS, CDR2 YFSETQ. V was pared by 1 base and J by 1 base, with 10 bases between. CDR3 length: 15 residues. This CDR3 is CASSLWKDRTDTQYF. For the CDR3, the DNA is TGCGCCAGCAGCTTGTGGAAGGACCGCACAGATACGCAGTATTTT. The full variable domain, in which reference TRBV5-1 and TRBJ2-3 provide the parts outside the CDR3, is KAGVTQTPRYLIKTRGQQVTLSCSPISGHRSVSWYQQTPGQGLQFLFEYFSETQRNKGNFPGRFSGRQFSNSRSEMNVSTLELGDSALYLCASSLWKDRTDTQYFGPGTRLTVL.

The gene calls are TRBV28 and TRBJ2-6; D not resolved. The CDR3 length is 14 residues. Germline CDR1 MDHEN, CDR2 SYDVKM. Trimming pared 10 bases from V and 0 bases from J, leaving 10 bases between. Here the CDR3 DNA reads TGTGCCATCCAAACAGCCTCTGGGGCCAACGTCCTGACTTTC. Translated: CAIQTASGANVLTF.

There are many counts of this clonotype. The V call is TRBV5-1, the J call TRBJ1-1, with 7 positions matching TRBD1. Germline V gene lookup returns CDR1 SGHRS and CDR2 YFSETQ. V shed 4 bases, J shed 8 bases, and the junction held 8 bases outside the gene matches. The CDR3 covers 13 residues. This chain's CDR3 is CASSTYPGQEAFF. Written as DNA, the CDR3 is TGCGCCAGCAGCACCTACCCGGGACAGGAAGCTTTCTTT.

Only a few counts were recorded for this clonotype. The rearrangement joins TRBV4-1 to TRBJ1-5, with D hard to call. Germline values: CDR1 MGHRA, CDR2 YSYEKL. Trimming removed 0 bases at V and 3 bases at J, with 6 bases between. The CDR3 has 14 amino acids. CDR3 sequence (DNA): TGCGCCAGCAGCCAAGACAGCGTCAATCAGCCCCAGCATTTT. This translates into CASSQDSVNQPQHF.

This clonotype was observed a handful of times. J is TRBJ2-3 and V is TRBV7-8, with TRBD2 matching 13 bases. The CDR3 is 16 amino acids. Looked up from germline, CDR1 is SGHVS and CDR2 is FQNEAQ. J gave up 6 bases and V 4 bases, and 7 bases lay outside the gene matches. The CDR3 DNA reads as TGTGCCAGCAGCTGGACTAGCGGGAGCGATTCCGATACGCAGTATTTT. As protein: CASSWTSGSDSDTQYF.

A remark on this clonotype: A much larger clonotype is one base distant, so this may be a read error. This chain joins TRBV7-2 and TRBJ2-7; tentative D call: TRBD1 (7 bases). This CDR3 is 14 amino acids long. V was clipped by 5 bases and J by 0 bases, with 11 bases between them. Per germline, CDR1 SGHTA and CDR2 FQGNSA. The CDR3 protein is CASSAGQTSYEQYF. CDR3 bases: TGTGCCAGCAGCGCGGGACAGACCTCCTACGAGCAGTACTTC.

The table lists this clonotype with a few counts. The rearrangement links TRBV6-5 to TRBJ2-1; 7 nucleotides agree with TRBD2. The length of the CDR3 is 15 residues. Germline V gives CDR1 MNHEY, CDR2 SVGAGI. The V gene end was trimmed by 0 bases and the J gene end by 8 bases; junction bases not matched to a gene: 7. CDR3 sequence (DNA): TGTGCCAGCAGTTACTCTGCGGGAGCCTTTGATGAGCAGTTCTTC. Amino acids: CASSYSAGAFDEQFF.

This sequence joins TRBV15 and TRBJ2-3; the D is unclear. CDR3 size: 14 residues. Germline V lookup: CDR1 LNHNV, CDR2 YYDKDF (reference sequence). V was cut by 1 base and J by 2 bases, with 7 bases left in between. CDR3 sequence reads: CATSRVQFTDTQYF. The CDR3 coding sequence is TGTGCCACCAGCAGAGTACAGTTCACAGATACGCAGTATTTT. Filled out from reference TRBV15 and TRBJ2-3, the complete variable domain reads DAMVIQNPRYQVTQFGKPVTLSCSQTLNHNVMYWYQQKSSQAPKLLFHYYDKDFNNEADTPDNFQSRRPNTSFCFLDIRSPGLGDTAMYLCATSRVQFTDTQYFGPGTRLTVL.

This clonotype has just a few counts. The chain combines TRBV5-5 with TRBJ1-5; D ambiguous. The germline V gene has CDR1 SGHKS and CDR2 YYEKEE (reference sequence). V shed 0 bases and J shed 1 base, with 5 bases lying between them. This CDR3 spans 14 amino acids. The DNA for the CDR3 is TGTGCCAGCAGCTTGGAGTGGAGCAATCAGCCCCAGCATTTT. It encodes CASSLEWSNQPQHF.

This clonotype has more than one count but fewer than ten. The rearrangement uses TRBV4-1 and TRBJ1-1; D gene uncertain. V was trimmed by 2 bases and J by 1 base, leaving 11 bases between them. Per the germline V gene, CDR1 is MGHRA and CDR2 is YSYEKL. This CDR3 contains 15 residues. The CDR3 reads CASSQLVQTNTEAFF. The DNA for the CDR3 is TGCGCCAGCAGCCAACTTGTTCAGACGAACACTGAAGCTTTCTTT.